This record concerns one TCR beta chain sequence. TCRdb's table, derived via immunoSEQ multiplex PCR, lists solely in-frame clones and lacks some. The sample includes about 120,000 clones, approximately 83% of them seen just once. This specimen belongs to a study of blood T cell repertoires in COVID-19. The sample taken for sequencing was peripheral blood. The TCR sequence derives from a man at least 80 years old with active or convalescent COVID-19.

This CDR3 reads CASSATSGGLRELFF. CDR3 nucleotides: TGTGCCAGCAGTGCAACTAGCGGGGGGCTGCGGGAGCTGTTTTTT. The chain has TRBV27 and TRBJ2-2; 12 bases agree with TRBD2. V gave up 5 bases and J gave up 9 bases; unmatched junction bases: 7. Germline V gene lookup returns CDR1 MNHEY and CDR2 SMNVEV (reference sequence). CDR3 size: 15 residues.